The clone carrying this T cell receptor beta chain was seen a handful of times. The data were obtained in a study of blood T cells in healthy people across ages. The V end was cut by 3 bases, the J end by 0 bases, with 17 bases between. The CDR3 contains 18 residues. CDR1 MNHEY and CDR2 SMNVEV come from the germline V gene (reference sequence). Together with a sample-barcoded 5' primer, a J-beta primer mix was included in a second PCR lasting about 7 to 11 cycles. A single record per CDR3 protein comes from TCRdb applying MiXCR to the 5' RACE reads. This repertoire shows 1.5 million to 2 million distinct CDR3 sequences, roughly 27% found once; its top ten account for 7.7%.

The TCR was taken from a woman in her twenties or thirties in good health. Sequenced material: blood. The chain couples TRBV27 to TRBJ1-4, with D maybe TRBD1 (5 bases). The CDR3: CASSFGAGGAATNEKLFF. As DNA, the CDR3 is TGTGCCAGCAGTTTCGGGGCAGGAGGAGCAGCAACTAATGAAAAACTGTTTTTT.